The 24 T cell receptor beta chains in this list originate from one sample, sequenced in a study of technical replicates of blood from a few donors. Profiling relied on immunoSEQ multiplex PCR, and the TCRdb table lists in-frame clones only, not all of them. Of 65,000 to 95,000 clones in the sample, approximately 96% were seen once. The specimen was T cells isolated from PBMCs. These receptors all stem from a human donor in good health.

The chain couples TRBV28 to TRBJ2-1; D gene unclear. Germline CDR1 and CDR2: MDHEN and SYDVKM. V shed 6 bases and J shed 4 bases, with 4 bases lying between them. The CDR3 totals 11 residues. Here the CDR3 reads CASREYNEQFF. In DNA form, the CDR3 reads TGTGCCAGCAGAGAGTACAATGAGCAGTTCTTC.

The rearrangement joins TRBV11-3 to TRBJ2-7; D perhaps matches TRBD2 (6 bases). Trimming took 6 bases from V and 2 from J, leaving 14 bases between them. Germline-derived CDR1 and CDR2 are SGHNT and YENEEA. There are 14 residues in the CDR3. In nucleotides, the CDR3 is TGTGCCAGCAGTCCGGGGGACGGAGCCTACGAGCAGTACTTC. This translates into CASSPGDGAYEQYF.

The DNA for the CDR3 is TGTGCCATCAGTGAGTCGGACAGGGGTAAAAACATTCAGTACTTC. Encoded protein: CAISESDRGKNIQYF. The chain links TRBV10-3 to TRBJ2-4; 9 positions match TRBD1. The germline V gene encodes CDR1 ENHRY and CDR2 SYGVKD. With 0 bases clipped from V and 4 bases from J, the junction kept 1 base outside the gene matches. The CDR3 totals 15 residues.

This sequence joins TRBV4-1 and TRBJ1-4, with D hard to call. Looked up from germline, CDR1 is MGHRA and CDR2 is YSYEKL. This CDR3 region has 15 residues. Trimming left V 1 base short and J 6 bases short, with 12 bases between. CDR3: CASSQGSGFDEKLFF. CDR3 sequence (DNA): TGCGCCAGCAGCCAAGGATCCGGTTTTGATGAAAAACTGTTTTTT.

The CDR3 DNA reads TGTGCCAGCAGTGAAGCGTTCGGACAGGGCGCCATATATTTT. Amino acids: CASSEAFGQGAIYF. The V call is TRBV6-1, the J call TRBJ1-3, with TRBD1 identical over 8 bases. Losses at the gene ends were 0 bases for V and 11 bases for J; bases not matched to a gene: 6. The length of the CDR3 is 14 residues. CDR1 is MNHNS, CDR2 SASEGT, per germline.

The V and J genes are TRBV4-1 and TRBJ1-1; 7 positions match TRBD1. CDR3 length: 20 residues. V lost 4 bases and J lost 3; bases outside the gene matches: 23. Germline V CDR1 and CDR2: MGHRA, YSYEKL. The CDR3 DNA reads as TGCGCCAGCAGCCTAAAAGGGGGTCGGTGGGGAACCCAGGGGGACACTGAAGCTTTCTTT. Translation: CASSLKGGRWGTQGDTEAFF.

The chain joins TRBV4-1 to TRBJ1-1; D is undetermined. Germline V lookup: CDR1 MGHRA, CDR2 YSYEKL. This CDR3 is 16 amino acids long. The V and J ends lost 1 base and 0 bases respectively, with 12 bases between them. The CDR3 region has the DNA TGCGCCAGCAGCCAAGGTCGTGCCCGGTTGAACACTGAAGCTTTCTTT. It encodes CASSQGRARLNTEAFF.

V usage is TRBV5-5 and J usage is TRBJ2-1; no reliable D call. Germline V lookup: CDR1 SGHKS, CDR2 YYEKEE (reference sequence). The CDR3 runs to 15 residues. V was shortened by 2 bases and J by 0 bases, with 9 bases between the two germline ends. The CDR3 protein is CASSLLMSSYNEQFF. CDR3 nucleotides: TGTGCCAGCAGCTTATTGATGAGCTCCTACAATGAGCAGTTCTTC.

The CDR3 region is CASSRDRNTEAFF. The CDR3 nucleotides read TGTGCCAGCAGTAGGGACAGGAACACTGAAGCTTTCTTT. The V and J genes are TRBV6-1 and TRBJ1-1, with 7 nucleotides matching TRBD1. The CDR3 has 13 residues. CDR1 MNHNS and CDR2 SASEGT come from the germline V gene. V was pared by 5 bases and J by 1 base, with 1 base of the junction left unmatched.

The chain uses TRBV11-2 and TRBJ1-3; TRBD1 aligns across 7 bases. From germline, CDR1 is SGHAT and CDR2 FQNNGV. J was trimmed by 8 bases and V by 7 bases; bases with no gene match: 8. This CDR3 has 13 residues. The DNA of the CDR3 is TGTGCCAGCACCCAGGGGGATTGGGACACCATATATTTT. Translation gives CASTQGDWDTIYF.

The chain is built from TRBV28 and TRBJ1-2; 9 bases agree with TRBD1. The germline V gene encodes CDR1 MDHEN and CDR2 SYDVKM. This CDR3 has 15 residues. Germline trimming cut 5 bases from V and 5 bases from J; bases unmatched to any gene: 9. The CDR3 protein is CASSPGTGPGYGYTF. The CDR3 DNA is TGTGCCAGCAGTCCCGGGACAGGGCCAGGGTATGGCTACACCTTC.

The table lists this clone with a count of one. The chain links TRBV11-3 to TRBJ2-1; 7 nucleotides align to TRBD2. The CDR3 has 13 amino acids. Germline CDR1 reads SGHNT; CDR2 reads YENEEA. The J segment lost 7 bases and the V segment lost 5 bases, leaving 5 bases of the junction unmatched. DNA for the CDR3: TGTGCCAGCAGCCGCTCCGGGGGGAATGAGCAGTTCTTC. Its translation is CASSRSGGNEQFF.

The rearrangement links TRBV19 to TRBJ1-1, with D hard to call. Germline V CDR1 and CDR2: LNHDA, SQIVND (reference sequence). The CDR3 runs 15 residues. The V end was cut by 5 bases, the J end by 5 bases, with 18 bases between. The CDR3 DNA is TGTGCCAGTAGTTCAAAGGCGGGTGGCGTTACTGAAGCTTTCTTT. This translates into CASSSKAGGVTEAFF. Looking up the rest from reference TRBV19 and TRBJ1-1 gives the full variable domain: DGGITQSPKYLFRKEGQNVTLSCEQNLNHDAMYWYRQDPGQGLRLIYYSQIVNDFQKGDIAEGYSVSREKKESFPLTVTSAQKNPTAFYLCASSSKAGGVTEAFFGQGTRLTVV.

V gene TRBV19 combines with J gene TRBJ2-7, with D perhaps TRBD2 (5 bases). The CDR3 loop spans 13 amino acids. Germline CDR1 is LNHDA and CDR2 is SQIVND (reference sequence). Between the trimmed V and J ends, which lost 3 bases and 2 bases, there was a span of 8 bases. In nucleotides, the CDR3 is TGTGCCAGTAGTATGCGGGTCGCCTACGAGCAGTACTTC. Translated: CASSMRVAYEQYF.

This chain joins TRBV6-5 and TRBJ2-1; TRBD2 matches 12 bases. With 4 bases clipped from V and 4 bases from J, the junction kept 5 bases outside the gene matches. This CDR3 is 16 amino acids long. CDR1 is MNHEY and CDR2 is SVGAGI in the germline V gene. CDR3 in amino acids: CASSSRTSGIYNEQFF. CDR3 coding DNA: TGTGCCAGCAGTTCAAGGACTAGCGGGATATACAATGAGCAGTTCTTC.

The chain employs TRBV29-1 and TRBJ1-1; no clear D gene. The V end was cut by 4 bases, the J end by 4 bases, with 16 bases between. The CDR3 covers 14 residues. Germline V lookup: CDR1 SQVTM, CDR2 ANQGSEA. CDR3 sequence reads: CSVAVRVQVTEAFF. CDR3 in DNA: TGCAGCGTTGCGGTCCGGGTGCAAGTCACTGAAGCTTTCTTT.

The CDR3 DNA reads as TGTGCCAGCAGCGAGGTGGATCTCGGTGAAGCTTTCTTT. Translating it yields CASSEVDLGEAFF. The chain employs TRBV7-9 and TRBJ1-1, with D hard to call. Germline V gene sequence: CDR1 SEHNR, CDR2 FQNEAQ (reference sequence). This CDR3 is built from 13 residues. The ends were cut back, 5 bases at V and 7 bases at J, with 14 bases in the middle.

The chain employs TRBV5-4 and TRBJ1-1, with 8 nucleotides matching TRBD1. CDR3 length: 15 amino acids. V gave up 6 bases and J gave up 2 bases; unmatched junction bases: 9. CDR1 and CDR2 from the germline V gene are SGHNT and YYREEE (reference sequence). CDR3: CASTNPDRANTEAFF. The CDR3 DNA follows: TGTGCCAGCACCAACCCGGACAGGGCCAACACTGAAGCTTTCTTT.

V usage is TRBV5-1 and J usage is TRBJ1-2; 8 bases align to TRBD1. This CDR3 comprises 14 residues. The V gene's germline CDR1 is SGHRS and CDR2 YFSETQ. V lost 4 bases and J lost 4; bases outside the gene matches: 6. The CDR3 DNA reads as TGCGCCAGCAGCCCTTTTCAGGGGGCCTATGGCTACACCTTC. Translation gives CASSPFQGAYGYTF.

This chain uses TRBV11-3 with TRBJ2-7; 16 nucleotides match TRBD2. Germline CDR1 and CDR2: SGHNT and YENEEA. The CDR3 sequence is 17 residues long. The junction had 7 bases not matched to a gene; V was cut back by 2 bases and J by 6 bases. The CDR3 bases are TGTGCCAGCAGCTTACTCCGGGGGACTAGCGGGGGGGCCGAGCAGTACTTC. It is translated as CASSLLRGTSGGAEQYF.

In this sample, this clone turned up once. The rearrangement links TRBV6-1 to TRBJ2-3, with a weak D call TRBD1 (6 bases). CDR1 and CDR2 from the germline V gene are MNHNS and SASEGT. This CDR3 region has 14 residues. Deletions cut 3 bases from V and 1 base from J, with 8 bases between. CDR3 sequence: CASSDRGGTDTQYF. CDR3 coding DNA: TGTGCCAGCAGTGACAGGGGCGGCACAGATACGCAGTATTTT.

The V and J genes are TRBV11-3 and TRBJ1-1, with D possibly being TRBD1 (5 bases). The CDR3 sequence is 13 residues long. Germline values: CDR1 SGHNT, CDR2 YENEEA. Trimming left V 1 base short and J 9 bases short, with 12 bases between. CDR3 residues: CASSLGSDRQAFF. The CDR3 DNA is TGTGCCAGCAGCTTAGGAAGTGACAGACAAGCTTTCTTT.

In DNA, the CDR3 is TGTGCCAGCAGTAGACCGGGACAGGGGGAGTACGAGCAGTACTTC. Translated, it gives CASSRPGQGEYEQYF. V usage is TRBV6-6 and J usage is TRBJ2-7; TRBD1 matches at 11 bases. The CDR3 spans 15 residues. Germline loops: CDR1 MNHNY, CDR2 SVGAGI (reference sequence). After removal of 5 bases from V and 4 bases from J, the junction contained 7 bases not matched to a gene.

This clone was counted once. The gene calls are TRBV11-2 and TRBJ1-2; tentatively, D is TRBD1 (6 bases). The V end lost 2 bases, the J end lost 2 bases, and 15 bases lay between the germline ends. The CDR3 is made up of 16 amino acids. Germline assignment: CDR1 SGHAT and CDR2 FQNNGV. The DNA for the CDR3 is TGTGCCAGCAGCTTATTTTCCCCAGGGGACAACTATGGCTACACCTTC. Protein: CASSLFSPGDNYGYTF.